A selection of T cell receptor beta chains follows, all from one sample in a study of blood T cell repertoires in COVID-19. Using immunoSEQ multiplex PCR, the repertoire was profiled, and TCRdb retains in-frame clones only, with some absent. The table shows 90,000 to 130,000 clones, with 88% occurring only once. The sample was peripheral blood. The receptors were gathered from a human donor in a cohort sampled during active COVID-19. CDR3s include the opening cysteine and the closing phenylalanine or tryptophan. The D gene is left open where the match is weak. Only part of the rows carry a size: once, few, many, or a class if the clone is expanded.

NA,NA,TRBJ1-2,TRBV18,CASSAGGDYGYTF,TGTGCCAGCTCTGCCGGGGGAGACTATGGCTACACCTTC
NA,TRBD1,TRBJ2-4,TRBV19,CASRGTGVGNIQYF,TGTGCCAGTAGGGGGACAGGGGTGGGAAACATTCAGTACTTC
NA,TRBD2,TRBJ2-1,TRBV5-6,CASSLGPSGYNEQFF,TGTGCCAGCAGCTTGGGGCCTAGCGGCTACAATGAGCAGTTCTTC
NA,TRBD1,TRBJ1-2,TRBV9,CASSVGQGTYGYTF,TGTGCCAGCAGCGTGGGACAGGGGACCTATGGCTACACCTTC
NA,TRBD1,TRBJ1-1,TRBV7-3,CASSPRTGENTEAFF,TGTGCCAGCAGCCCGAGGACAGGCGAGAACACTGAAGCTTTCTTT
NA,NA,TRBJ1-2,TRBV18,CASSGGESYGYTF,TGTGCCAGCTCCGGTGGGGAGTCCTATGGCTACACCTTC
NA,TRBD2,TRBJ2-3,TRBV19,CASSIDWGLAGSDTQYF,TGTGCCAGTAGTATAGATTGGGGACTAGCGGGTTCAGATACGCAGTATTTT
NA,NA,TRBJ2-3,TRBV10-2,CASSGRDPRTRTDTQYF,TGCGCCAGCAGTGGGAGGGACCCACGGACCCGCACAGATACGCAGTATTTT
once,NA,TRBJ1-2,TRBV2,CASRETENYGYTF,TGTGCCAGCAGGGAGACAGAGAACTATGGCTACACCTTC
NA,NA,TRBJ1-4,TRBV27,CASSFRPYGAEKLFF,TGTGCCAGCAGTTTTCGTCCATATGGTGCGGAAAAACTGTTTTTT
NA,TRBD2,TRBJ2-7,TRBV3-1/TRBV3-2,CASSPPGTSREQYF,TGTGCCAGCAGCCCTCCGGGGACTAGCCGGGAGCAGTACTTC
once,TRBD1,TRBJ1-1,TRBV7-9,CASSNAPGQANTEAFF,TGTGCCAGCAGCAATGCTCCGGGACAGGCGAACACTGAAGCTTTCTTT
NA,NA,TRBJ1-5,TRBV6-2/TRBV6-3,CASSQDTFQPQHF,TGTGCCAGCAGCCAGGACACATTTCAGCCCCAGCATTTT
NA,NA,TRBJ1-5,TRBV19,CASSPWGGGQPQHF,TGTGCCAGTAGTCCCTGGGGGGGAGGCCAGCCCCAGCATTTT
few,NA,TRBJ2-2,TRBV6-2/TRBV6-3,CASSSQNTGELFF,TGTGCCAGCAGTTCACAGAACACCGGGGAGCTGTTTTTT
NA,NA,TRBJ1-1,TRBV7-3,CASSTQGNTEAFF,TGTGCCAGCAGCACACAGGGGAACACTGAAGCTTTCTTT
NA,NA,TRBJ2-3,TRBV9,CASSGGGTFSTDTQYF,TGTGCCAGCAGCGGTGGCGGGACCTTTAGCACAGATACGCAGTATTTT
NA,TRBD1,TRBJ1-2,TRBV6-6,CASSETGGSSGYTF,TGTGCCAGCAGTGAGACAGGGGGTTCGAGTGGCTACACCTTC
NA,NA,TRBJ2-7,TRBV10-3,CAIRASTESYEQYF,TGTGCCATCAGAGCCTCGACAGAGTCCTACGAGCAGTACTTC
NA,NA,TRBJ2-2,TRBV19,CASTRAGNTGELFF,TGTGCCAGTACTCGAGCGGGGAACACCGGGGAGCTGTTTTTT
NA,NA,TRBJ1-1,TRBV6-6,CASSYSRGGTEAFF,TGTGCCAGCAGTTACTCGAGGGGAGGCACTGAAGCTTTCTTT
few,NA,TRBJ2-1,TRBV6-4,CASSDQGQVYNEQFF,TGTGCCAGCAGTGACCAGGGGCAGGTCTACAATGAGCAGTTCTTC
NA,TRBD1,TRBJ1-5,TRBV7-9,CASSLGGQGHQPQHF,TGTGCCAGCAGCTTAGGGGGACAGGGTCATCAGCCCCAGCATTTT
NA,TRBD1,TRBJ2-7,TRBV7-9,CASSTGQGNEQYF,TGTGCCAGCAGCACGGGACAGGGGAACGAGCAGTACTTC
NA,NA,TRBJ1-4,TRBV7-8,CASSPHRDTSNEKLFF,TGTGCCAGCAGCCCTCATCGGGACACATCTAATGAAAAACTGTTTTTT
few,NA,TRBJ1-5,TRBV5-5,CASSTQGNQPQHF,TGTGCCAGCAGCACACAGGGCAATCAGCCCCAGCATTTT
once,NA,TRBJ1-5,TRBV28,CASTQGGSGNQPQHF,TGTGCCAGCACTCAGGGTGGGTCGGGCAATCAGCCCCAGCATTTT
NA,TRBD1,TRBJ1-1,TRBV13,CASSSGQKNTEAFF,TGTGCCAGCAGCTCGGGACAGAAGAACACTGAAGCTTTCTTT
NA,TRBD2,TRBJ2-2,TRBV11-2,CASSLSGGAVGELFF,TGTGCCAGCAGCTTGAGCGGGGGGGCCGTCGGGGAGCTGTTTTTT
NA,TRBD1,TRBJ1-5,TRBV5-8,CASSLDRGLKNNQPQHF,TGTGCCAGCAGCTTGGACAGGGGATTAAAAAACAATCAGCCCCAGCATTTT
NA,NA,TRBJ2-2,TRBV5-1,CASSPTQATTGELFF,TGCGCCAGCAGCCCAACCCAGGCAACCACCGGGGAGCTGTTTTTT
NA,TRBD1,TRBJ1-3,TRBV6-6,CASSYQVNRGDTIYF,TGTGCCAGCAGTTACCAAGTGAACAGGGGGGACACCATATATTTT